This TCR beta chain originates from a study of T cell responses to AZD1222 COVID-19 vaccine. Study-wide context: Timing groups of about 4 and about 12 weeks for second doses were pooled. Study-level points and caveats: Spike was spanned by vaccine-associated CD4 TCRs, with dominance at 160-218 and 743-854. Following two doses of AZD1222, Spike-specific TCR breadth and depth rose. Donors were largely white British and mainly female; clonal diversity was possibly underestimated.

The protocol was immunoSEQ multiplex PCR, while the TCRdb copy is restricted to in-frame clones and leaves out a portion. The data show approximately 150,000 clones, with around 88% seen just once and 2.2% held by the top ten. About this clone itself: Its target is not known.

V lost 10 bases and J 7 bases, leaving 10 bases between the germline ends. The CDR3 is 11 residues long. The material sequenced was peripheral blood, taken on day 0 of AZD1222 vaccination. The V and J genes are TRBV12-3 or TRBV12-4 and TRBJ1-4, with a possible D match to TRBD1 (5 bases). The clonotype comes from an adult in good health. The CDR3 loop reads CATGGGEKLFF. The DNA for the CDR3 is TGTGCCACCGGGGGGGGTGAAAAACTGTTTTTT.